This T cell receptor beta chain was documented in a study of blood T cell repertoires in COVID-19. Study-wide background: Samples taken during acute and convalescent COVID-19 were collected in the United States, Italy and Spain. PBMCs, B-cell-depleted T cells, or T cells provided the cDNA or gDNA that made up the material.

Assay: immunoSEQ multiplex PCR; the TCRdb copy retains only in-frame clones and omits some. The data show approximately 480,000 clones, roughly nine tenths seen once. Trimming stripped 7 bases from V and 7 bases from J, with 13 bases between. This CDR3 has 13 residues. The germline V gene encodes CDR1 SEHNR and CDR2 FQNEAQ (reference sequence). Participant age was about 18 to 100 years, and participants resided in about two dozen US areas. Recovered status in Cohort 3 required two negative PCRs, clearance, or symptom resolution. This receptor was identified in a woman under 30 who had recovered from COVID-19. Sample: PBMCs or T cells enriched from blood (not recorded which). The chain is built from TRBV7-9 and TRBJ1-4, with D possibly matching TRBD1 (6 bases). The CDR3 is CASNPGAGEKLFF. CDR3 DNA: TGTGCCAGCAATCCAGGGGCAGGTGAAAAACTGTTTTTT.